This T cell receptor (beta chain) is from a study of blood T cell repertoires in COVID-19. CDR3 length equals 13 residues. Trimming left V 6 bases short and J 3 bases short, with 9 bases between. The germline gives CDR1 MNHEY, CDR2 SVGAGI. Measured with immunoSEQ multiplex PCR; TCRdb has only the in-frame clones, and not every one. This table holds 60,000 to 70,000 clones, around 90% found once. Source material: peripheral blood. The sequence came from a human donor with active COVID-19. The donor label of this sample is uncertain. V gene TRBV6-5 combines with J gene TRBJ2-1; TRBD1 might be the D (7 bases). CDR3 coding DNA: TGTGCCAGCAGGCGGGACAGCTACAATGAGCAGTTCTTC. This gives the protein CASRRDSYNEQFF.